This T cell receptor beta chain derives from a study of T cells after somatic rescue of genetic block. Assay used: immunoSEQ multiplex PCR; TCRdb lists only in-frame clones, some missing. The repertoire holds around 70,000 clones, less than 95% seen once, with about 2.7% in the top ten. The CDR3 extends over 13 amino acids. Trimming took 1 base from V and 5 from J, leaving 8 bases between them. Germline V CDR1 and CDR2: SEHNR, FQNEAQ (reference sequence). The chain recombines TRBV7-9 with TRBJ2-5; D uncertain. The source is a man aged 35 to 55. The sequenced sample consisted of peripheral blood mononuclear cells (PBMCs). CDR3 bases: TGTGCCAGCAGCTTAGTTTCGGGTGAGACCCAGTACTTC. Protein sequence: CASSLVSGETQYF. Variable domain in full (rest from reference TRBV7-9 and TRBJ2-5): DTGVSQNPRHKITKRGQNVTFRCDPISEHNRLYWYRQTLGQGPEFLTYFQNEAQLEKSRLLSDRFSAERPKGSFSTLEIQRTEQGDSAMYLCASSLVSGETQYFGPGTRLLVL.